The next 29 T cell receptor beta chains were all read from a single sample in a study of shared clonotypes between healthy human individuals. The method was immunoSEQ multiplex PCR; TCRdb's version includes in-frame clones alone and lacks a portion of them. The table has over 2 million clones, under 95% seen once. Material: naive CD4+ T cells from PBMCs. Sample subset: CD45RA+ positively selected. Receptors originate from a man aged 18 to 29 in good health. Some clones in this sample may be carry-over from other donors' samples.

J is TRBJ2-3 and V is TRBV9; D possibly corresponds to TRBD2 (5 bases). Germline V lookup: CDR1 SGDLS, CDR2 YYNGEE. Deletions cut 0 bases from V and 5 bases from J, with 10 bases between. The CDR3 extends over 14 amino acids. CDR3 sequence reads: CASSVVGMEDTQYF. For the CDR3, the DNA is TGTGCCAGCAGCGTAGTCGGGATGGAAGATACGCAGTATTTT.

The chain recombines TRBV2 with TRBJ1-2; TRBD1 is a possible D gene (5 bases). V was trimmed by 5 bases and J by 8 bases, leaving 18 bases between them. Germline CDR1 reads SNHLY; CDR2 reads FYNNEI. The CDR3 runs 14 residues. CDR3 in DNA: TGTGCCAGCAGTCCACAGCGTCAGGGTGGAGGCTACACCTTC. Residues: CASSPQRQGGGYTF.

The CDR3 DNA reads as TGTGCCAGCAGCAGTTCGGGGACAGGTTCCTACAATGAGCAGTTCTTC. This translates into CASSSSGTGSYNEQFF. This sequence joins TRBV7-9 and TRBJ2-1; 8 bases align to TRBD1. This CDR3 comprises 16 residues. Germline loops: CDR1 SEHNR, CDR2 FQNEAQ (reference sequence). With V trimmed by 5 bases and J by 1 base, 7 bases remained unmatched.

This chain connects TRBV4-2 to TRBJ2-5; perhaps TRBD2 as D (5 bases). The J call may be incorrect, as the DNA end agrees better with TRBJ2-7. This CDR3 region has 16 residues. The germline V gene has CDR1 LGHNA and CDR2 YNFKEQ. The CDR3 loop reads CASSQDSRRDPYEQYF. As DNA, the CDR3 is TGTGCCAGCAGCCAAGATAGTAGACGGGATCCCTACGAGCAGTACTTC.

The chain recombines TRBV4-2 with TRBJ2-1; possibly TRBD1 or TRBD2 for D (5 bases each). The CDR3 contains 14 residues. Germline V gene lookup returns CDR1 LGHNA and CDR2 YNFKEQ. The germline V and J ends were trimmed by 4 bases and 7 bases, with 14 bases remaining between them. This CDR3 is CASSPLREKNEQFF. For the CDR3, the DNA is TGTGCCAGCAGCCCCCTCAGGGAGAAGAATGAGCAGTTCTTC.

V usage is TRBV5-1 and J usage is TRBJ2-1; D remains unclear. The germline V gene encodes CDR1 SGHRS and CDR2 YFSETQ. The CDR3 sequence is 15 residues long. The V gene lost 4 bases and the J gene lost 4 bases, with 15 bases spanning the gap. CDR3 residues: CASSTAGQPYNEQFF. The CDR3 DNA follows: TGCGCCAGCAGCACCGCCGGGCAGCCTTACAATGAGCAGTTCTTC.

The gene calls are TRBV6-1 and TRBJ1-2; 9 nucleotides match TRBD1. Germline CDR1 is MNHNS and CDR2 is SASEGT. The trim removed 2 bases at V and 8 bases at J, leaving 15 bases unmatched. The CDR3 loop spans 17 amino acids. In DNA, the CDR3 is TGTGCCAGCAGTGAAAGAGGGACAGGGACAATCTTCGGAGGCTACACCTTC. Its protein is CASSERGTGTIFGGYTF.

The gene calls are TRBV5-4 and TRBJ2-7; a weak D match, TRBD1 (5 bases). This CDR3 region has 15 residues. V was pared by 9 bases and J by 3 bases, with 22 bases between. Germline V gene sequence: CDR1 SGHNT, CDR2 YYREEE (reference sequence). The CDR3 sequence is CATKGHPSQNYEQYF. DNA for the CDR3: TGTGCCACTAAAGGACACCCCTCGCAAAACTACGAGCAGTACTTC. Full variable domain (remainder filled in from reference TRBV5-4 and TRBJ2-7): ETGVTQSPTHLIKTRGQQVTLRCSSQSGHNTVSWYQQALGQGPQFIFQYYREEENGRGNFPPRFSGLQFPNYSSELNVNALELDDSALYLCATKGHPSQNYEQYFGPGTRLTVT.

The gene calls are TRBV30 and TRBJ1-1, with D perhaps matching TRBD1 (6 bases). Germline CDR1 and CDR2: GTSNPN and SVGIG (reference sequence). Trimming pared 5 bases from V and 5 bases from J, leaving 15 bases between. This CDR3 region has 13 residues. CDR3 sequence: CAWLSGGLTEAFF. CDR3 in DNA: TGTGCCTGGCTTTCGGGGGGGCTAACTGAAGCTTTCTTT.

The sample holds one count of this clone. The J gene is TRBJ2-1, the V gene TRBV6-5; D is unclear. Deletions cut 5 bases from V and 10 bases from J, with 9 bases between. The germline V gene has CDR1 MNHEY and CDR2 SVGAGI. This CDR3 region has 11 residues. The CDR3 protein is CASSGRQEQFF. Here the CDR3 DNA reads TGTGCCAGCAGTGGGCGTCAAGAGCAGTTCTTC.

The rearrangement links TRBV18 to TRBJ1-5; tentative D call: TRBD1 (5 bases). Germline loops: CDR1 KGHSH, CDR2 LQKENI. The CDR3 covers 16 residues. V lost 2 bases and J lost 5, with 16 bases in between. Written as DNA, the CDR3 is TGTGCCAGCTCACCAGGTCAGATGGCAGGGCATCAGCCCCAGCATTTT. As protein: CASSPGQMAGHQPQHF.

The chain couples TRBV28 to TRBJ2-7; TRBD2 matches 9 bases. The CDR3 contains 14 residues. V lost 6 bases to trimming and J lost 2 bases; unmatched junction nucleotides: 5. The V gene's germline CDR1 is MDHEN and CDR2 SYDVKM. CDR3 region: CASSGTSPTYEQYF. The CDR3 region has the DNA TGTGCCAGCAGCGGGACTAGCCCTACCTACGAGCAGTACTTC.

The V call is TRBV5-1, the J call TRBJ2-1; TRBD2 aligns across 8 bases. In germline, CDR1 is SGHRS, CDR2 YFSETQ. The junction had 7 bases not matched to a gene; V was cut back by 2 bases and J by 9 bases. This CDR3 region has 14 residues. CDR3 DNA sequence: TGCGCCAGCAGCTTAGCGGGAGTAACGGGTGAGCAGTTCTTC. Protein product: CASSLAGVTGEQFF.

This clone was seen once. DNA of the CDR3: TGTGCCAGCAGCCCTTCAGGGGGCGGACGCTCCTACGAGCAGTACTTC. Its translation: CASSPSGGGRSYEQYF. The chain joins TRBV7-9 to TRBJ2-7, with TRBD1 identical over 8 bases. After removal of 5 bases from V and 0 bases from J, the junction contained 9 bases not matched to a gene. This CDR3 contains 16 residues. CDR1 SEHNR and CDR2 FQNEAQ come from the germline V gene (reference sequence).

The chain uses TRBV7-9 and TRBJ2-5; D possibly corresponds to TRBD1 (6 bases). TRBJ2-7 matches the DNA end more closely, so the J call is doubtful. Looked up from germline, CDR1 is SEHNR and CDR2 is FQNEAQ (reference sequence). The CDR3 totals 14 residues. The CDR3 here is CASSLGTETYEQYF. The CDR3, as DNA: TGTGCCAGCAGCTTAGGGACAGAGACCTACGAGCAGTACTTC.

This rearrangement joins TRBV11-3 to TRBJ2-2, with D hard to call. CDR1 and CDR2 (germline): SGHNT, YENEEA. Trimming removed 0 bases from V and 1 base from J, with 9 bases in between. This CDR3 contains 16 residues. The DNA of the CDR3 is TGTGCCAGCAGCTTAGATAGCCAGTTGAACACCGGGGAGCTGTTTTTT. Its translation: CASSLDSQLNTGELFF.

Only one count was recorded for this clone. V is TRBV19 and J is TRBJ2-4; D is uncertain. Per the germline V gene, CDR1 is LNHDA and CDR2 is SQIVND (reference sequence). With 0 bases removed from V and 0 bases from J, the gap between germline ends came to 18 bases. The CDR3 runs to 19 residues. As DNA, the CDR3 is TGTGCCAGTAGTATAGAAGCCGGTGGGGTGGATATAGCCAAAAACATTCAGTACTTC. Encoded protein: CASSIEAGGVDIAKNIQYF. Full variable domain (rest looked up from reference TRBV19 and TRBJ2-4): DGGITQSPKYLFRKEGQNVTLSCEQNLNHDAMYWYRQDPGQGLRLIYYSQIVNDFQKGDIAEGYSVSREKKESFPLTVTSAQKNPTAFYLCASSIEAGGVDIAKNIQYFGAGTRLSVL.

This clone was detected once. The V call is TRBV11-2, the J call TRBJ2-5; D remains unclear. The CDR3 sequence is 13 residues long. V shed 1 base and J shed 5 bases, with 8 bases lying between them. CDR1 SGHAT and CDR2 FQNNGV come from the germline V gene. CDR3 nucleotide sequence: TGTGCCAGCAGCTTAGCTGGCTCGGAGACCCAGTACTTC. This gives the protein CASSLAGSETQYF.

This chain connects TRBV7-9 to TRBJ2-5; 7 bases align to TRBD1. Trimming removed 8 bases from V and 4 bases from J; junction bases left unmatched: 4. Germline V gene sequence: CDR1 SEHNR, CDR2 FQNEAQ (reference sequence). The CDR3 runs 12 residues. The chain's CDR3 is CASVNRGETQYF. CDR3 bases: TGTGCCAGCGTAAACAGGGGAGAGACCCAGTACTTC.

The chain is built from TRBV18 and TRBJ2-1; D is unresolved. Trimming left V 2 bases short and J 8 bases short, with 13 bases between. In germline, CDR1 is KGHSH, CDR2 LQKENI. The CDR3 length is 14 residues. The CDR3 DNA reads TGTGCCAGCTCACCAAGGGCCTCGTTGGATGAGCAGTTCTTC. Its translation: CASSPRASLDEQFF.

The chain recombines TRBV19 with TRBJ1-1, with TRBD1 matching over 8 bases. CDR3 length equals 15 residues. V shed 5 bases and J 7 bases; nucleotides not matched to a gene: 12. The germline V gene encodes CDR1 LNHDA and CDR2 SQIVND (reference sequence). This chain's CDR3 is CASSLRMTGAGEAFF. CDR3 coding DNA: TGTGCCAGTAGTCTTCGGATGACAGGGGCGGGTGAAGCTTTCTTT.

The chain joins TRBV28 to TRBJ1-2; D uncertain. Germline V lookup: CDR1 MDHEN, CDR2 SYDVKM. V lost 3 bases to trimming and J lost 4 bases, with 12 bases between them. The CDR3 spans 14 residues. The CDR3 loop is CASSFFTSSYGYTF. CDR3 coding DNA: TGTGCCAGCAGTTTTTTCACCTCTAGCTATGGCTACACCTTC.

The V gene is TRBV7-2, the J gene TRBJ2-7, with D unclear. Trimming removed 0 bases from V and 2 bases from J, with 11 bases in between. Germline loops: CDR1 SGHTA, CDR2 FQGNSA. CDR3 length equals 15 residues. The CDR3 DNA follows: TGTGCCAGCAGCTTAGCCTTTGGGCAGACCTACGAGCAGTACTTC. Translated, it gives CASSLAFGQTYEQYF.

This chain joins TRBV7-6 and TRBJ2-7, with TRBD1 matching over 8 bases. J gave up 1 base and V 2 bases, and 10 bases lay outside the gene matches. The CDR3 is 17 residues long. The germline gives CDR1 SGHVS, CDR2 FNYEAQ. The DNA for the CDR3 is TGTGCCAGCAGCTTACAGGTGTCGACAGGGGTTTCCTACGAGCAGTACTTC. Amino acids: CASSLQVSTGVSYEQYF.

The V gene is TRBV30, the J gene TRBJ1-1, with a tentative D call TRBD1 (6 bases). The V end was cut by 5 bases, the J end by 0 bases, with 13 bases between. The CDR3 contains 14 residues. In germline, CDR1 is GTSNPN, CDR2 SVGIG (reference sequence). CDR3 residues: CAWYPGDMNTEAFF. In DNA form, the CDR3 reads TGTGCCTGGTACCCGGGGGACATGAACACTGAAGCTTTCTTT.

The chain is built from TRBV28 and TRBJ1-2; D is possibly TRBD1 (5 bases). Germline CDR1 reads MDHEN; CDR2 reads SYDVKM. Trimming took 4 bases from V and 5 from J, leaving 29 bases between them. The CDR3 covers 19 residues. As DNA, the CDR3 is TGTGCCAGCAGTTCAACGCTAACCCCCGGTCAGGGCCTCTTATATGGCTACACCTTC. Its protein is CASSSTLTPGQGLLYGYTF.

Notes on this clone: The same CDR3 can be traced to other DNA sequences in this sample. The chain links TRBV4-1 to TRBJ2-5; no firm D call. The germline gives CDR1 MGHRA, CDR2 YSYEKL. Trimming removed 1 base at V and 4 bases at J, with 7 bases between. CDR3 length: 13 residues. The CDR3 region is CASSQGLPETQYF. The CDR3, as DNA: TGCGCCAGCAGCCAAGGACTCCCAGAGACCCAGTACTTC.

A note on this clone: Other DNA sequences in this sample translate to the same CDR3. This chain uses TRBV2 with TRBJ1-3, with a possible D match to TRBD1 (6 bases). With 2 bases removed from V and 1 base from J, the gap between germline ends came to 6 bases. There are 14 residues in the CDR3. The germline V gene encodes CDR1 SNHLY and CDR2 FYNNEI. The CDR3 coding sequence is TGTGCCAGCAGTGAACAGGGGTCTGGAAACACCATATATTTT. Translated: CASSEQGSGNTIYF. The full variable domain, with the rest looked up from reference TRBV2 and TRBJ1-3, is EPEVTQTPSHQVTQMGQEVILRCVPISNHLYFYWYRQILGQKVEFLVSFYNNEISEKSEIFDDQFSVERPDGSNFTLKIRSTKLEDSAMYFCASSEQGSGNTIYFGEGSWLTVV.

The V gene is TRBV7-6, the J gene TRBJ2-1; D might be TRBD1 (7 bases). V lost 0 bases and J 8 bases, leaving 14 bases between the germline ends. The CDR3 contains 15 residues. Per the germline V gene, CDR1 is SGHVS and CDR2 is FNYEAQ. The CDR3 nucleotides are TGTGCCAGCAGCTTAGCTACCAGGGGGGCTGATGAGCAGTTCTTC. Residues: CASSLATRGADEQFF.